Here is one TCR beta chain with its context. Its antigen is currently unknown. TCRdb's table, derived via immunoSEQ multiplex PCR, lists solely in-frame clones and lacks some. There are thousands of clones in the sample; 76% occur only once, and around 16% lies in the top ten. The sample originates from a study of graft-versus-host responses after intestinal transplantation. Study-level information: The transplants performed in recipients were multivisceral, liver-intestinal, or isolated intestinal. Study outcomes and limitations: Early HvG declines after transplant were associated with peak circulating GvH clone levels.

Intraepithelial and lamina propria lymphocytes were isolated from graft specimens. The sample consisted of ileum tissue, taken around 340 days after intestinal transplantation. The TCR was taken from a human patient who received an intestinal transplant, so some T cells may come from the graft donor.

The CDR3 DNA follows: TGTGCCAGTGCTAGCGGGGTTCCTGGGAGCTCCTACAATGAGCAGTTCTTC. The encoded protein is CASASGVPGSSYNEQFF. The genes are TRBV19 and TRBJ2-1; 9 bases are a match to TRBD2. The CDR3 contains 17 residues. The J segment lost 0 bases and the V segment lost 8 bases, leaving 11 bases of the junction unmatched. The V gene's germline CDR1 is LNHDA and CDR2 SQIVND (reference sequence).